This record covers a single T cell receptor beta chain. Its cognate antigen is unknown. Per donor, one heparinised blood draw averaged around 0.12 L. CD4+ cells of the naive, central memory, regulatory and stem cell-like memory types were sorted via CD45RO/CCR7/CD25/CD127/CD95/CD27. The data stem from a study of beta chain features in type 1 diabetes. For the study at large: Patients were similar to healthy donors in age and gender (as well as in cell yields). Study-level points and caveats: Moderately but significantly shorter TCRB CDR3s were found in Type 1 diabetes patients in all four CD4+ subsets.

The CDR3 spans 14 residues. Trimming pared 3 bases from V and 6 bases from J, leaving 13 bases between. Germline CDR1 is SNHLY and CDR2 is FYNNEI. Sequenced material consisted of expressed TCRB transcripts (all of the isolated RNA was reverse transcribed). Generated by immunoSEQ multiplex PCR, the TCRdb table keeps only in-frame clones and is missing some. The sample lists about 360,000 clones; about 12% were seen once. The TCR sequence derives from a woman younger than 35 with type 1 diabetes. The material sequenced was naive CD4+ T cells from blood. The J gene is TRBJ2-3, the V gene TRBV2; D gene unclear. CDR3 nucleotides: TGTGCCAGCAGTGAGTCGAGAAGCTCGGATACGCAGTATTTT. This sequence encodes CASSESRSSDTQYF. The full variable domain, completed using reference TRBV2 and TRBJ2-3, is EPEVTQTPSHQVTQMGQEVILRCVPISNHLYFYWYRQILGQKVEFLVSFYNNEISEKSEIFDDQFSVERPDGSNFTLKIRSTKLEDSAMYFCASSESRSSDTQYFGPGTRLTVL.